A single sample is the source of the 21 T cell receptor beta chains below, sequenced in a study of blood T cell repertoires in COVID-19. Assay: immunoSEQ multiplex PCR; the TCRdb copy retains only in-frame clones and omits some. The table shows 85,000 to 120,000 clones, with more than 80% occurring only once. The sequenced sample was peripheral blood. The receptors shown here come from a human donor in a cohort sampled during active COVID-19.

The rearrangement links TRBV5-1 to TRBJ2-2, with 9 bases matching TRBD2. The CDR3 length is 14 residues. The trim removed 4 bases at V and 10 bases at J, leaving 8 bases unmatched. CDR1 and CDR2 (germline): SGHRS, YFSETQ. The chain's CDR3 is CASSPVAGGAELFF. Written as DNA, the CDR3 is TGCGCCAGCAGCCCAGTGGCGGGGGGGGCGGAGCTGTTTTTT.

The V call is TRBV27, the J call TRBJ1-2; TRBD1 might be the D (6 bases). The CDR3 has 18 amino acids. Germline V gives CDR1 MNHEY, CDR2 SMNVEV (reference sequence). V gave up 5 bases and J gave up 4 bases, with 26 bases separating them. CDR3 DNA: TGTGCCAGCAGTCCAGGTGGCAGGGGAAAAGGGGGTGGCTATGGCTACACCTTC. It is translated as CASSPGGRGKGGGYGYTF.

The chain is built from TRBV5-4 and TRBJ2-1; 8 nucleotides match TRBD1. CDR1 is SGHNT and CDR2 is YYREEE in the germline V gene (reference sequence). The V segment lost 0 bases and the J segment 3 bases; nucleotides outside the gene matches: 2. This CDR3 has 15 amino acids. The CDR3 sequence: CASSLVQGGYNEQFF. DNA for the CDR3: TGTGCCAGCAGCTTGGTACAGGGGGGCTACAATGAGCAGTTCTTC.

CDR3 protein: CASDGNNQPQHF. As DNA, the CDR3 is TGTGCCAGCGACGGGAACAATCAGCCCCAGCATTTT. J is TRBJ1-5 and V is TRBV28; D not certain. This CDR3 region has 12 residues. V was clipped by 8 bases and J by 3 bases, with 8 bases between them. Germline CDR1 MDHEN, CDR2 SYDVKM.

V usage is TRBV7-2 and J usage is TRBJ1-2, with 9 bases lining up with TRBD1. Unmatched junction bases numbered 7, after V lost 5 bases and J lost 6 bases. This CDR3 is built from 14 residues. Germline lookup yields CDR1 SGHTA and CDR2 FQGNSA. The CDR3 DNA reads as TGTGCCAGCAGCACAACAGGGGGCGCGGATGGCTACACCTTC. Amino acid sequence: CASSTTGGADGYTF.

This chain joins TRBV11-2 and TRBJ1-1; the D gene is possibly TRBD1 (5 bases). Germline V CDR1 and CDR2: SGHAT, FQNNGV. Trimming stripped 3 bases from V and 8 bases from J, with 7 bases between. CDR3 length: 11 residues. The CDR3 sequence: CASSLGREAFF. DNA for the CDR3: TGTGCCAGCAGCTTGGGGCGGGAAGCTTTCTTT.

The CDR3 loop is CASKLGNTEAFF. In DNA form, the CDR3 reads TGTGCCAGCAAACTTGGGAACACTGAAGCTTTCTTT. The chain employs TRBV7-9 and TRBJ1-1, with D unclear. Germline V lookup: CDR1 SEHNR, CDR2 FQNEAQ (reference sequence). This CDR3 has 12 residues. V was cut by 7 bases and J by 1 base, with 7 bases left in between. Supplemented by reference TRBV7-9 and TRBJ1-1, the full variable domain reads DTGVSQNPRHKITKRGQNVTFRCDPISEHNRLYWYRQTLGQGPEFLTYFQNEAQLEKSRLLSDRFSAERPKGSFSTLEIQRTEQGDSAMYLCASKLGNTEAFFGQGTRLTVV.

The CDR3 loop is CASSRRGANTGELFF. In nucleotides, the CDR3 is TGTGCCAGCAGCCGTAGGGGCGCGAACACCGGGGAGCTGTTTTTT. The rearrangement joins TRBV7-9 to TRBJ2-2; perhaps TRBD1 as D (5 bases). The V gene's germline CDR1 is SEHNR and CDR2 FQNEAQ (reference sequence). The CDR3 contains 15 residues. Trimming removed 5 bases from V and 0 bases from J, with 10 bases in between.

The V call is TRBV18, the J call TRBJ2-7; 8 nucleotides agree with TRBD2. The CDR3 covers 15 residues. V lost 0 bases, J lost 2 bases, and 3 bases stayed unmatched. Per the germline V gene, CDR1 is KGHSH and CDR2 is LQKENI. This chain's CDR3 is CASSPPSGGTYEQYF. CDR3 bases: TGTGCCAGCTCACCACCCAGCGGGGGAACCTACGAGCAGTACTTC.

The genes are TRBV5-1 and TRBJ2-3, with D perhaps matching TRBD1 (5 bases). This CDR3 region has 15 residues. The germline V gene has CDR1 SGHRS and CDR2 YFSETQ. V was pared by 4 bases and J by 2 bases, with 14 bases between. This CDR3 reads CASSQGNGYTDTQYF. For the CDR3, the DNA is TGCGCCAGCAGCCAGGGAAACGGATACACAGATACGCAGTATTTT.

This clone was detected once. The J gene is TRBJ2-5, the V gene TRBV5-1; perhaps TRBD1 as D (6 bases). The V and J ends lost 7 bases and 5 bases respectively, with 15 bases between them. The V gene's germline CDR1 is SGHRS and CDR2 YFSETQ. CDR3 length: 13 residues. CDR3 in DNA: TGCGCCAGCTGGGAGACAGGTTACGAGACCCAGTACTTC. Translating it yields CASWETGYETQYF.

The chain employs TRBV7-3 and TRBJ1-6; no clear D gene. V was cut by 0 bases and J by 3 bases, with 6 bases left in between. The CDR3 extends over 15 amino acids. In germline, CDR1 is SGHTA, CDR2 FQGTGA. The CDR3: CASSLTQIYNSPLHF. DNA of the CDR3: TGTGCCAGCAGCTTAACACAGATCTATAATTCACCCCTCCACTTT. Full variable domain (remainder filled in from reference TRBV7-3 and TRBJ1-6): GAGVSQTPSNKVTEKGKYVELRCDPISGHTALYWYRQSLGQGPEFLIYFQGTGAADDSGLPNDRFFAVRPEGSVSTLKIQRTERGDSAVYLCASSLTQIYNSPLHFGNGTRLTVT.

The chain is built from TRBV4-1 and TRBJ2-1; 9 nucleotides align to TRBD2. The CDR3 is 19 amino acids. With 3 bases clipped from V and 7 bases from J, the junction kept 19 bases outside the gene matches. Germline V gives CDR1 MGHRA, CDR2 YSYEKL. The CDR3: CASSHLRASGESAWNEQFF. The CDR3 DNA is TGCGCCAGCAGCCACCTGCGGGCTAGCGGGGAGTCTGCGTGGAATGAGCAGTTCTTC.

As regards this clone: Other nucleotide sequences from this sample produce the same CDR3. The rearrangement uses TRBV3-1 (or the pseudogene TRBV3-2) and TRBJ2-5, with 11 nucleotides matching TRBD2. CDR1 LGHDT and CDR2 YNNKEL come from the germline V gene (reference sequence). The V segment lost 1 base and the J segment 5 bases; nucleotides outside the gene matches: 3. The CDR3 covers 15 residues. In nucleotides, the CDR3 is TGTGCCAGCAGCCAAGCTCTAGCGGGGGGCGAGACCCAGTACTTC. It is translated as CASSQALAGGETQYF.

The gene calls are TRBV11-2 and TRBJ2-3; the match to TRBD2 covers 8 bases. V lost 1 base, J lost 5 bases, and 5 bases stayed unmatched. The CDR3 has 15 residues. Germline values: CDR1 SGHAT, CDR2 FQNNGV. The CDR3 here is CASSLAGAGGDTQYF. CDR3 DNA sequence: TGTGCCAGCAGCTTAGCGGGTGCGGGGGGAGATACGCAGTATTTT. Using reference TRBV11-2 and TRBJ2-3 for the parts outside the CDR3, the full variable domain is EAGVAQSPRYKIIEKRQSVAFWCNPISGHATLYWYQQILGQGPKLLIQFQNNGVVDDSQLPKDRFSAERLKGVDSTLKIQPAKLEDSAVYLCASSLAGAGGDTQYFGPGTRLTVL.

This chain links TRBV7-3 with TRBJ2-2; possibly TRBD2 for D (6 bases). Germline V gene sequence: CDR1 SGHTA, CDR2 FQGTGA. The CDR3 runs to 14 residues. With 5 bases removed from V and 7 bases from J, the gap between germline ends came to 14 bases. CDR3 protein: CASSPSWGDGELFF. As DNA, the CDR3 is TGTGCCAGCAGCCCTAGTTGGGGGGACGGGGAGCTGTTTTTT.

V and J are TRBV2 and TRBJ1-1; D is perhaps TRBD1 (5 bases). Germline-derived CDR1 and CDR2 are SNHLY and FYNNEI. The CDR3 loop spans 17 amino acids. Trimming left V 2 bases short and J 2 bases short, with 18 bases between. CDR3 nucleotide sequence: TGTGCCAGCAGTGAACGGCGACGGCAGCAGGGAAACACTGAAGCTTTCTTT. Its protein is CASSERRRQQGNTEAFF.

This clone came up once. The chain couples TRBV11-3 to TRBJ1-1, with D possibly matching TRBD1 (5 bases). The CDR3 covers 14 residues. V lost 5 bases to trimming and J lost 1 base, with 11 bases between them. CDR1 is SGHNT and CDR2 is YENEEA in the germline V gene. For the CDR3, the DNA is TGTGCCAGCAGCGTCTCTCAGGGGAACACTGAAGCTTTCTTT. Translating it yields CASSVSQGNTEAFF.

There are a few counts of this clone. The chain joins TRBV5-4 to TRBJ2-1; TRBD1 matches 9 bases. V lost 0 bases and J lost 0; bases outside the gene matches: 4. Germline CDR1 SGHNT, CDR2 YYREEE (reference sequence). The CDR3 is 17 residues long. The CDR3 DNA reads as TGTGCCAGCAGCTTGGGGGGGACAGGGAGCTCCTACAATGAGCAGTTCTTC. This gives the protein CASSLGGTGSSYNEQFF.

This chain links TRBV3-1 (or the pseudogene TRBV3-2) with TRBJ1-4; 8 bases match TRBD1. Germline lookup yields CDR1 LGHDT and CDR2 YNNKEL (reference sequence). The CDR3 length is 20 residues. Trimming cost V 4 bases and J 7 bases; bases outside gene matches: 23. CDR3 sequence (DNA): TGTGCCAGCAGCCCCGTAAACCGACCCGGACAGGGAGAAGGGGTTGAAAAACTGTTTTTT. It is translated as CASSPVNRPGQGEGVEKLFF.

The rearrangement joins TRBV5-6 to TRBJ2-1; TRBD2 matches at 7 bases. V lost 2 bases to trimming and J lost 7 bases; unmatched junction nucleotides: 9. The CDR3 has 15 amino acids. Germline assignment: CDR1 SGHDT and CDR2 YYEEEE. In DNA, the CDR3 is TGTGCCAGCAGCTTCCGAGCGGGGCTGTGGAATGAGCAGTTCTTC. Its protein is CASSFRAGLWNEQFF.